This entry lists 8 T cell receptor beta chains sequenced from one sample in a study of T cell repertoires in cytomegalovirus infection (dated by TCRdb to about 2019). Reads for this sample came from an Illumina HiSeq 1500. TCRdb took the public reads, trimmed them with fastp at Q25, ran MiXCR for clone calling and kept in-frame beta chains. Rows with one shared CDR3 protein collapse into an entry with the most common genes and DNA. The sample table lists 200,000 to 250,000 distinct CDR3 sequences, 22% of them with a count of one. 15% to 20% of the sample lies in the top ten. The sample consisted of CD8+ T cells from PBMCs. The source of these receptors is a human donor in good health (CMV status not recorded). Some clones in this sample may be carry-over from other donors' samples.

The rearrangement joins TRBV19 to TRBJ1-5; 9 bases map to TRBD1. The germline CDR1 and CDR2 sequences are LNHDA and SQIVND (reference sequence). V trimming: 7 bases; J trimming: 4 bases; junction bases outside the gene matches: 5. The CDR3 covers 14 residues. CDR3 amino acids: CASIRTGVNQPQHF. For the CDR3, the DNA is TGTGCCAGTATAAGGACAGGGGTAAATCAGCCCCAGCATTTT.

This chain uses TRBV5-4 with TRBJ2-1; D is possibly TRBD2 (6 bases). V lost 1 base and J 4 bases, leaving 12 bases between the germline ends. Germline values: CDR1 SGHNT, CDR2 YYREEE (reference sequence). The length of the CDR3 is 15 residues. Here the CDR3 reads CASSLRWGEYNEQFF. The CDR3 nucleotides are TGTGCCAGCAGCTTGAGGTGGGGGGAATACAATGAGCAGTTCTTC.

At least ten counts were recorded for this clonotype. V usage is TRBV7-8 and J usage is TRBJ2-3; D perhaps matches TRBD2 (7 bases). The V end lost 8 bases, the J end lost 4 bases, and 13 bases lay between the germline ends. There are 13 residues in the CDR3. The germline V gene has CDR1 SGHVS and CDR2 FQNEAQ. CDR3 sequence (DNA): TGTGCCAGCCTTCAAGGGGGGGCAGATACGCAGTATTTT. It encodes CASLQGGADTQYF.

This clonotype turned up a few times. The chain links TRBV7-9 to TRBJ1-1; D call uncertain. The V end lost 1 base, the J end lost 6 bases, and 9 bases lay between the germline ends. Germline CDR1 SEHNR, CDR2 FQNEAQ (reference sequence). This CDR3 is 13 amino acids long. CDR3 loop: CASSLVIGPEAFF. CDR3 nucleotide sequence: TGTGCCAGCAGCTTAGTAATTGGGCCTGAAGCTTTCTTT.

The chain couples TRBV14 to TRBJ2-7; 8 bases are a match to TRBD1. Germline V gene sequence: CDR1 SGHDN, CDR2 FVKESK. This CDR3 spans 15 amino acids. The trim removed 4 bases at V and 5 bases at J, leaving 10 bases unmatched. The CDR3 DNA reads TGTGCCAGCAGCCTATACAGGGGGGTAGCCCACGAGCAGTACTTC. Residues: CASSLYRGVAHEQYF.

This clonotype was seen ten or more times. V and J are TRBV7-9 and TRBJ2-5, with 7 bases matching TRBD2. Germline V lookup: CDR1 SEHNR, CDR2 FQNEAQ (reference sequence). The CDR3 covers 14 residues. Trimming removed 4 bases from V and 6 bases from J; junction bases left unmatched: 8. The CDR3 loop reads CASSSAGYEKTQYF. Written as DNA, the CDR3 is TGTGCCAGCAGCTCAGCGGGGTACGAGAAGACCCAGTACTTC.

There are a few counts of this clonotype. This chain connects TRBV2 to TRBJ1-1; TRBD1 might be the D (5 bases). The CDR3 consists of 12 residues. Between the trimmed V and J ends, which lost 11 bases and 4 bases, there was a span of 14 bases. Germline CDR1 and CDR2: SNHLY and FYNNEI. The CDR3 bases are TGTGCCTACGGGGGGGTGGGCACTGAAGCTTTCTTT. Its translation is CAYGGVGTEAFF.

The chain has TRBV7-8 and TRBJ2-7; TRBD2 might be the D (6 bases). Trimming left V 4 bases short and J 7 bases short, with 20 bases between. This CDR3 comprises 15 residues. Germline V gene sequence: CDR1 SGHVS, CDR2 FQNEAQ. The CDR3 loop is CASSSPWDWSEEQYF. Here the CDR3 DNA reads TGTGCCAGCAGCTCACCATGGGACTGGAGTGAAGAGCAGTACTTC.